The clone carrying this TCR beta chain was recorded only once. The data originate from a study of blood T cell repertoires in COVID-19. Study context: Sites in the United States, Italy and Spain provided acute and convalescent COVID-19 samples. PBMCs, B-cell-depleted T cells, or T cells provided the cDNA or gDNA that made up the material.

CDR1 MNHEY and CDR2 SMNVEV come from the germline V gene (reference sequence). The CDR3 sequence is 16 residues long. V lost 3 bases to trimming and J lost 2 bases; unmatched junction nucleotides: 8. Authors' methods: By means of reference gene primer amplification, nucleated cell counts were estimated. Produced via immunoSEQ multiplex PCR; TCRdb's table is partial and in-frame only. That table supplies the V and J calls and clone size; D and trimming were determined from the DNA. Counted here are 200,000 to 250,000 clones, around 80% occurring once; the ten biggest clones make up around 7.3%. The receptor was isolated from a woman in her seventies with acute or convalescent COVID-19. This chain uses TRBV27 with TRBJ2-3; 7 bases agree with TRBD1. Sample: peripheral blood. The CDR3 sequence: CASSFLLGGNTDTQYF. The CDR3 coding sequence is TGTGCCAGCAGTTTCCTCCTAGGGGGCAACACAGATACGCAGTATTTT.